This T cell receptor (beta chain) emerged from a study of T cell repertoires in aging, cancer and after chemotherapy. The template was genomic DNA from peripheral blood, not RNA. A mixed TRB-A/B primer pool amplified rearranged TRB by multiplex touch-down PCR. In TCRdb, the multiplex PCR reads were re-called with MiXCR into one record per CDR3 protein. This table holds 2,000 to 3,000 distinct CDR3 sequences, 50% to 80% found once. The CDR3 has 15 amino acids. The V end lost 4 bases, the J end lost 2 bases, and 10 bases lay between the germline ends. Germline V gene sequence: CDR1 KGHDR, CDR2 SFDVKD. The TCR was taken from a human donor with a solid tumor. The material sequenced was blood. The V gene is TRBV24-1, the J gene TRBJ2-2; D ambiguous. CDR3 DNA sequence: TGTGCCACCAGTGACGTGGCAACTAACACCGGGGAGCTGTTTTTT. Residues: CATSDVATNTGELFF.